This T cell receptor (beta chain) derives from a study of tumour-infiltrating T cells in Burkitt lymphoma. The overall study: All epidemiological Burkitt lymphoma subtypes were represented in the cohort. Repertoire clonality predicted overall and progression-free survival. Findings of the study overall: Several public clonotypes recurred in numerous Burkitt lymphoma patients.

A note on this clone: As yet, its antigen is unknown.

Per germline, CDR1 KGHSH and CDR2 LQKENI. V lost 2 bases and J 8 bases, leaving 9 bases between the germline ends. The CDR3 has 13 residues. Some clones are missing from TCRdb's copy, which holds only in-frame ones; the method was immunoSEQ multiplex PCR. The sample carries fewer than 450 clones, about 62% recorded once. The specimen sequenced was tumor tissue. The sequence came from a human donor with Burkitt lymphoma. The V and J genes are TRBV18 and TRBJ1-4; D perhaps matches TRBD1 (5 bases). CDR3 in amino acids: CASSPGANEKLFF. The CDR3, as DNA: TGTGCCAGCTCACCAGGGGCGAACGAAAAACTGTTTTTT.